A single sample is the source of the 2 T cell receptor beta chains below, sequenced in a study of CD8 T cells in Susac syndrome. RNA was extracted with the RNeasy kit, and a quantity of about 0.45 to 1 ug was reverse transcribed using random hexamers. TCRdb fed the immunoSEQ multiplex PCR reads into MiXCR, producing one record per CDR3 protein. The profile shows some 170,000 distinct CDR3 sequences, roughly 94% of them singletons. Material: CD4+ T cells from PBMCs. The receptors come from a human donor with multiple sclerosis.

CDR3 bases: TGCAGTGCTAGAGAGTCTGGAGATACGCAGTATTTT. This gives the protein CSARESGDTQYF. The J gene is TRBJ2-3, the V gene TRBV20-1; D is uncertain. The CDR3 runs to 12 residues. The V gene's germline CDR1 is DFQATT and CDR2 SNEGSKA (reference sequence). V lost 0 bases to trimming and J lost 5 bases, with 6 bases between them.

V gene TRBV30 combines with J gene TRBJ1-5, with D perhaps matching TRBD1 (6 bases). Germline V CDR1 and CDR2: GTSNPN, SVGIG (reference sequence). The CDR3 is made up of 12 amino acids. The V gene lost 4 bases and the J gene lost 6 bases, with 10 bases spanning the gap. The CDR3 DNA follows: TGTGCCTGGAACAGGGTCGGTCAGCCCCAGCATTTT. It codes for CAWNRVGQPQHF.